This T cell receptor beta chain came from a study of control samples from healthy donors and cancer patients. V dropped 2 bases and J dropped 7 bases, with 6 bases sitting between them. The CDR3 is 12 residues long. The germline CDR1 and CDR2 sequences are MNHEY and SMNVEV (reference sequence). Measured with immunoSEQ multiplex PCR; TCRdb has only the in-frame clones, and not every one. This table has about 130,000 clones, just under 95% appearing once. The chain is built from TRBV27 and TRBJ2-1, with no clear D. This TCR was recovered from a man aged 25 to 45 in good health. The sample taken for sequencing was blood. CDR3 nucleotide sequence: TGTGCCAGCAGTTTAGTGGGAAATGAGCAGTTCTTC. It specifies CASSLVGNEQFF.